These 28 T cell receptor beta chains originate from one sample sequenced in a study of PD-1 blockade in mismatch repair-deficient tumors. Method: immunoSEQ multiplex PCR; TCRdb's copy keeps in-frame clones and lacks some. The sample carries 120,000 or so clones, 85% to 90% recorded once. The material sequenced was peripheral blood, taken 44 weeks after starting pembrolizumab. These receptors were obtained from an adult with mismatch repair-deficient cancer.

This chain connects TRBV30 to TRBJ1-2; D call uncertain. Germline loops: CDR1 GTSNPN, CDR2 SVGIG (reference sequence). Trimming pared 4 bases from V and 0 bases from J, leaving 9 bases between. The CDR3 totals 13 residues. CDR3 in amino acids: CAWKATSNYGYTF. The CDR3 nucleotides are TGTGCCTGGAAGGCAACCTCTAACTATGGCTACACCTTC.

The V and J genes are TRBV10-2 and TRBJ2-1, with D unclear. The V and J ends lost 5 bases and 7 bases respectively, with 9 bases between them. The CDR3 has 12 amino acids. Germline V gene sequence: CDR1 WSHSY, CDR2 SAAADI. The CDR3: CASSRRSNEQFF. CDR3 bases: TGCGCCAGCAGTCGTCGTTCTAATGAGCAGTTCTTC.

This chain uses TRBV28 with TRBJ1-2, with 7 bases identical to TRBD1. V shed 5 bases and J 6 bases; nucleotides not matched to a gene: 6. In germline, CDR1 is MDHEN, CDR2 SYDVKM. This CDR3 region has 13 residues. Here the CDR3 reads CASSQQGRNGYTF. The CDR3 DNA follows: TGTGCCAGCAGTCAACAGGGGCGGAATGGCTACACCTTC.

The J gene is TRBJ1-5, the V gene TRBV5-1; D is undetermined. Trimming took 5 bases from V and 6 from J, leaving 6 bases between them. The length of the CDR3 is 11 residues. Germline assignment: CDR1 SGHRS and CDR2 YFSETQ. The CDR3 DNA sequence: TGCGCCAGCAGGGGGAGTCAGCCCCAGCATTTT. Protein product: CASRGSQPQHF.

The chain joins TRBV14 to TRBJ2-7; TRBD2 aligns across 13 bases. CDR3 length equals 17 residues. Germline CDR1 reads SGHDN; CDR2 reads FVKESK. The trim removed 4 bases at V and 5 bases at J, leaving 11 bases unmatched. Here the CDR3 reads CASSLLITSGRAHEQYF. In DNA form, the CDR3 reads TGTGCCAGCAGCCTCCTAATAACTAGCGGGAGGGCCCACGAGCAGTACTTC.

The chain couples TRBV6-8 to TRBJ1-5; unclear D gene. V lost 0 bases, J lost 7 bases, and 22 bases lay in between. The CDR3 has 18 residues. Germline loops: CDR1 MNHGY, CDR2 SAAAGT. The CDR3 nucleotides read TGTGCCAGCAGTTACTCGGTTCCTCCGGCGCTGTTCGGGCAGCCCCAGCATTTT. This codes for CASSYSVPPALFGQPQHF.

The chain joins TRBV10-3 to TRBJ2-7, with a weak D call TRBD2 (6 bases). The CDR3 loop spans 22 amino acids. Germline CDR1 is ENHRY and CDR2 is SYGVKD. V shed 0 bases and J shed 2 bases, with 32 bases lying between them. The CDR3 sequence is CAISESVGEAVGPPWRTYEQYF. CDR3 in DNA: TGTGCCATCAGTGAGTCCGTGGGGGAGGCGGTCGGCCCGCCTTGGAGAACCTACGAGCAGTACTTC.

The V gene is TRBV6-1, the J gene TRBJ2-7; 9 bases agree with TRBD1. Unmatched junction bases numbered 2, after V lost 1 base and J lost 1 base. The CDR3 extends over 15 amino acids. Germline V lookup: CDR1 MNHNS, CDR2 SASEGT. This chain's CDR3 is CASSEGTGDSYEQYF. As DNA, the CDR3 is TGTGCCAGCAGTGAAGGGACAGGGGATTCCTACGAGCAGTACTTC.

The table lists this clone with a few counts. The chain combines TRBV5-1 with TRBJ2-1; D unclear. Deletions cut 0 bases from V and 4 bases from J, with 5 bases between. Germline V lookup: CDR1 SGHRS, CDR2 YFSETQ. The CDR3 runs 13 residues. The CDR3 nucleotides are TGCGCCAGCAGCTTGGGGCCATACAATGAGCAGTTCTTC. This translates into CASSLGPYNEQFF.

This clone was seen a single time. The chain is built from TRBV6-1 and TRBJ1-4; D remains unclear. The germline CDR1 and CDR2 sequences are MNHNS and SASEGT. Trimming cost V 5 bases and J 5 bases, with 9 bases left between them. The CDR3 is 13 amino acids. In nucleotides, the CDR3 is TGTGCCAGCAGTTTGGGCGGGAATGAAAAACTGTTTTTT. This codes for CASSLGGNEKLFF.

The chain links TRBV7-9 to TRBJ1-1; 10 nucleotides line up with TRBD1. The germline V gene has CDR1 SEHNR and CDR2 FQNEAQ (reference sequence). J lost 7 bases, V lost 5 bases, and 7 bases had no gene match. The CDR3 extends over 14 amino acids. The CDR3 loop reads CASSKGQGSFEAFF. DNA for the CDR3: TGTGCCAGCAGCAAGGGACAGGGGAGTTTTGAAGCTTTCTTT.

The chain has TRBV7-2 and TRBJ2-3; 12 nucleotides align to TRBD2. Unmatched junction bases numbered 11, after V lost 4 bases and J lost 6 bases. CDR3 length: 17 residues. CDR1 and CDR2 (germline): SGHTA, FQGNSA. The CDR3 spells CASSSPSGRAYTDTQYF. The CDR3 DNA reads as TGTGCCAGCAGCTCCCCTAGCGGGAGGGCGTATACGGATACGCAGTATTTT.

The CDR3 coding sequence is TGTGCCAGCAGCCCCCGACGCCGGGACAGTAATAGCAATCAGCCCCAGCATTTT. Amino acid sequence: CASSPRRRDSNSNQPQHF. The rearrangement joins TRBV11-2 to TRBJ1-5; 7 bases fit TRBD1. V was clipped by 5 bases and J by 0 bases; unmatched bases: 13. CDR3 size: 18 residues. CDR1 is SGHAT and CDR2 is FQNNGV in the germline V gene. The complete variable domain, with remaining parts taken from reference TRBV11-2 and TRBJ1-5, reads EAGVAQSPRYKIIEKRQSVAFWCNPISGHATLYWYQQILGQGPKLLIQFQNNGVVDDSQLPKDRFSAERLKGVDSTLKIQPAKLEDSAVYLCASSPRRRDSNSNQPQHFGDGTRLSIL.

This chain joins TRBV6-1 and TRBJ1-2; TRBD1 might be the D (5 bases). This CDR3 contains 14 residues. V shed 6 bases and J shed 0 bases, with 11 bases lying between them. Germline V gene lookup returns CDR1 MNHNS and CDR2 SASEGT. In DNA form, the CDR3 reads TGTGCCAGCAGAGAGGACATAGCTAACTATGGCTACACCTTC. It codes for CASREDIANYGYTF.

The chain employs TRBV7-2 and TRBJ1-2; the D is unclear. Germline V gene data show CDR1 as SGHTA and CDR2 as FQGNSA. Deletions cut 5 bases from V and 0 bases from J, with 13 bases between. This CDR3 contains 15 residues. CDR3 DNA sequence: TGTGCCAGCAGCCCCACCCTGCTGGCTAACTATGGCTACACCTTC. It specifies CASSPTLLANYGYTF.

The chain carries TRBV5-1 and TRBJ1-2, with 7 nucleotides matching TRBD1. Germline loops: CDR1 SGHRS, CDR2 YFSETQ. V lost 0 bases and J lost 6; bases outside the gene matches: 5. CDR3 length equals 14 residues. CDR3 sequence (DNA): TGCGCCAGCAGCTTGGAACAGGGGCGGGATGGCTACACCTTC. This translates into CASSLEQGRDGYTF.

For the CDR3, the DNA is TGTGCCTGGAAGGTTGGGGCTAACTCTGGAAACACCATATATTTT. This codes for CAWKVGANSGNTIYF. V gene TRBV30 combines with J gene TRBJ1-3, with D possibly TRBD1 on 5 matching bases. With 4 bases removed from V and 0 bases from J, the gap between germline ends came to 13 bases. This CDR3 region has 15 residues. Germline values: CDR1 GTSNPN, CDR2 SVGIG (reference sequence).

J is TRBJ2-3 and V is TRBV5-1, with TRBD2 matching 13 bases. V dropped 4 bases and J dropped 4; count of bases not matched to a gene: 9. The germline V gene has CDR1 SGHRS and CDR2 YFSETQ. This CDR3 has 17 amino acids. The CDR3 DNA follows: TGCGCCAGCAGCCCCCGAAGGACTAGCGGGAGACCAGATACGCAGTATTTT. It codes for CASSPRRTSGRPDTQYF.

The chain carries TRBV2 and TRBJ2-7; TRBD1 matches at 9 bases. With 3 bases clipped from V and 1 base from J, the junction kept 1 base outside the gene matches. This CDR3 is built from 14 residues. The germline gives CDR1 SNHLY, CDR2 FYNNEI. The CDR3 sequence is CASSETGGSYEQYF. CDR3 DNA sequence: TGTGCCAGCAGTGAGACAGGGGGATCCTACGAGCAGTACTTC.

As DNA, the CDR3 is TGTGCCAGCAAGGCGGGTCCCTACGAGCAGTACTTC. This codes for CASKAGPYEQYF. The genes are TRBV2 and TRBJ2-5; weak D call: TRBD2 (5 bases). The J call may be incorrect, as the DNA end agrees better with TRBJ2-7. The CDR3 runs to 12 residues. Per the germline V gene, CDR1 is SNHLY and CDR2 is FYNNEI.

This chain links TRBV7-9 with TRBJ1-4; D perhaps matches TRBD1 (6 bases). V was clipped by 9 bases and J by 3 bases, with 11 bases between them. In germline, CDR1 is SEHNR, CDR2 FQNEAQ (reference sequence). The CDR3 runs 13 residues. The CDR3 nucleotides are TGTGCCAGTCGGACAGCCGCTAATGAAAAACTGTTTTTT. It yields the protein CASRTAANEKLFF.

The chain joins TRBV6-6 to TRBJ2-1; a weak D match, TRBD1 (5 bases). The V end lost 7 bases, the J end lost 7 bases, and 14 bases lay between the germline ends. Germline loops: CDR1 MNHNY, CDR2 SVGAGI (reference sequence). This CDR3 has 13 amino acids. CDR3 residues: CASNSRKGNEQFF. CDR3 DNA: TGTGCCAGCAACTCACGGAAGGGGAATGAGCAGTTCTTC.

The table lists this clone with a count of one. The identical CDR3 is also encoded by other nucleotide sequences in the sample. The chain joins TRBV5-4 to TRBJ2-7; 8 positions agree with TRBD1. CDR3 size: 13 residues. The V gene end was trimmed by 4 bases and the J gene end by 7 bases; junction bases not matched to a gene: 7. Germline CDR1 is SGHNT and CDR2 is YYREEE (reference sequence). CDR3 in DNA: TGTGCCAGCAGCCTGGTGACAGGGGAAGAGCAGTACTTC. Its protein is CASSLVTGEEQYF.

V is TRBV2 and J is TRBJ2-3; 12 bases align to TRBD2. The germline V gene has CDR1 SNHLY and CDR2 FYNNEI. The CDR3 has 19 amino acids. The junction had 14 bases not matched to a gene; V was cut back by 6 bases and J by 1 base. The CDR3 region is CASSEKGLAGRVGTDTQYF. In nucleotides, the CDR3 is TGTGCCAGCAGCGAGAAGGGACTAGCGGGTCGGGTTGGCACAGATACGCAGTATTTT.

The V call is TRBV11-2, the J call TRBJ2-3, with D perhaps matching TRBD1 (5 bases). This CDR3 spans 14 amino acids. Germline V gene data show CDR1 as SGHAT and CDR2 as FQNNGV. V was pared by 5 bases and J by 2 bases, with 11 bases between. The CDR3 DNA sequence: TGTGCCAGCAGCAGGGGCGAAATCACAGATACGCAGTATTTT. Its protein product is CASSRGEITDTQYF.

The CDR3 is CASSLAGTMPRTDTQYF. In DNA, the CDR3 is TGTGCCAGCAGCTTAGCGGGGACAATGCCTCGCACAGATACGCAGTATTTT. The rearrangement joins TRBV7-6 to TRBJ2-3; D might be TRBD1 (6 bases). The CDR3 loop spans 17 amino acids. From germline, CDR1 is SGHVS and CDR2 FNYEAQ. The V end was cut by 0 bases, the J end by 1 base, with 14 bases between.

This CDR3 is CASSARLEGLSTDTQYF. CDR3 bases: TGTGCCAGCAGCGCCCGACTAGAAGGGCTTAGCACAGATACGCAGTATTTT. The chain employs TRBV11-3 and TRBJ2-3, with D possibly being TRBD2 (6 bases). The CDR3 loop spans 17 amino acids. Germline values: CDR1 SGHNT, CDR2 YENEEA. The V and J ends lost 5 bases and 0 bases respectively, with 18 bases between them.

This sequence joins TRBV5-4 and TRBJ2-7; D unclear. The CDR3 totals 14 residues. The V gene's germline CDR1 is SGHNT and CDR2 YYREEE (reference sequence). V was pared by 0 bases and J by 1 base, with 8 bases between. CDR3 nucleotide sequence: TGTGCCAGCAGCTTGGATCCGGCTTCCTACGAGCAGTACTTC. Encoded protein: CASSLDPASYEQYF. Variable domain in full (rest from reference TRBV5-4 and TRBJ2-7): ETGVTQSPTHLIKTRGQQVTLRCSSQSGHNTVSWYQQALGQGPQFIFQYYREEENGRGNFPPRFSGLQFPNYSSELNVNALELDDSALYLCASSLDPASYEQYFGPGTRLTVT.